Each of the 24 T cell receptor beta chains below was sequenced from the same sample in a study of blood T cell repertoires in COVID-19. Profiling relied on immunoSEQ multiplex PCR, and the TCRdb table lists in-frame clones only, not all of them. The profile shows around 300,000 clones, around 87% of them singletons. The sample taken for sequencing was peripheral blood. The receptors stem from a man aged 45-65 years with active or convalescent COVID-19.

The chain joins TRBV6-5 to TRBJ1-2; 8 bases align to TRBD1. V lost 0 bases, J lost 8 bases, and 5 bases stayed unmatched. Germline V gene sequence: CDR1 MNHEY, CDR2 SVGAGI. CDR3 length: 14 amino acids. CDR3 DNA sequence: TGTGCCAGCAGTTACTCGATAACAGGGGGAGGCTACACCTTC. This sequence encodes CASSYSITGGGYTF.

The chain carries TRBV27 and TRBJ1-1, with D possibly matching TRBD1 (5 bases). The CDR3 is made up of 14 amino acids. V was pared by 5 bases and J by 1 base, with 11 bases between. Per the germline V gene, CDR1 is MNHEY and CDR2 is SMNVEV (reference sequence). CDR3 loop: CASSMGGGNTEAFF. In nucleotides, the CDR3 is TGTGCCAGCAGTATGGGGGGAGGGAACACTGAAGCTTTCTTT.

The chain carries TRBV5-1 and TRBJ2-2; no clear D gene. The CDR3 has 14 residues. V lost 5 bases to trimming and J lost 7 bases, with 15 bases between them. CDR1 is SGHRS and CDR2 is YFSETQ in the germline V gene. For the CDR3, the DNA is TGCGCCAGCAGTCTCTCCGAGAGTCGCGGGGAGCTGTTTTTT. Translating it yields CASSLSESRGELFF.

The chain uses TRBV6-2 or TRBV6-3 and TRBJ1-5; 7 nucleotides align to TRBD1. The CDR3 sequence is 14 residues long. CDR1 MNHEY and CDR2 SVGEGT come from the germline V gene. The ends lost 6 bases at V and 2 bases at J; junction bases unmatched: 4. CDR3 bases: TGTGCCAGCAGCCCAGGGGGAGGCAATCAGCCCCAGCATTTT. Translating it yields CASSPGGGNQPQHF.

V and J are TRBV6-5 and TRBJ1-2; 8 nucleotides agree with TRBD1. Germline trimming cut 10 bases from V and 8 bases from J; bases unmatched to any gene: 3. CDR1 is MNHEY and CDR2 is SVGAGI in the germline V gene. CDR3 size: 10 residues. As DNA, the CDR3 is TGTGCCACCAGGGGGCGAGGCTACACCTTC. It yields the protein CATRGRGYTF.

The chain couples TRBV7-2 to TRBJ2-5; possibly TRBD2 for D (6 bases). Germline CDR1 reads SGHTA; CDR2 reads FQGNSA. Trimming left V 0 bases short and J 5 bases short, with 13 bases between. This CDR3 is 15 amino acids long. The CDR3 nucleotides are TGTGCCAGCAGCTTAGCGCGGGGAGCCGGGGAGACCCAGTACTTC. This encodes CASSLARGAGETQYF.

This clone has a single count. CDR3 protein: CASSFENEQYF. CDR3 bases: TGTGCCAGCAGCTTCGAGAACGAGCAGTACTTC. The V and J genes are TRBV5-6 and TRBJ2-7; D not certain. V was pared by 2 bases and J by 5 bases, with 5 bases between. This CDR3 region has 11 residues. CDR1 and CDR2 from the germline V gene are SGHDT and YYEEEE.

J is TRBJ1-4 and V is TRBV5-6; no clear D. Germline-derived CDR1 and CDR2 are SGHDT and YYEEEE. V gave up 0 bases and J gave up 8 bases, with 17 bases separating them. CDR3 length: 16 amino acids. CDR3 DNA sequence: TGTGCCAGCAGCTTGGGGTCCCACCTAGGTGGGGAAAAACTGTTTTTT. It encodes CASSLGSHLGGEKLFF.

The chain combines TRBV5-1 with TRBJ1-6, with TRBD1 as a possible D gene (6 bases). Trimming pared 0 bases from V and 8 bases from J, leaving 12 bases between. This CDR3 is 15 amino acids long. Germline CDR1 SGHRS, CDR2 YFSETQ. CDR3 loop: CASSLGDTVDSPLHF. DNA of the CDR3: TGCGCCAGCAGCTTGGGGGACACGGTAGATTCACCCCTCCACTTT.

The chain is built from TRBV4-1 and TRBJ1-5; no reliable D call. Trimming shortened V by 2 bases and J by 5 bases, and 4 bases separated the two germline ends. Germline lookup yields CDR1 MGHRA and CDR2 YSYEKL. The CDR3 contains 12 residues. The CDR3 loop reads CASSQPYQPQHF. CDR3 sequence (DNA): TGCGCCAGCAGCCAACCATATCAGCCCCAGCATTTT.

The chain uses TRBV19 and TRBJ2-7; weak D call: TRBD1 (6 bases). The V end lost 0 bases, the J end lost 1 base, and 13 bases lay between the germline ends. The CDR3 covers 16 residues. Germline V gives CDR1 LNHDA, CDR2 SQIVND (reference sequence). The CDR3 coding sequence is TGTGCCAGTAGTATAGATGGTACAGGGACATCCTACGAGCAGTACTTC. It translates to CASSIDGTGTSYEQYF.

The chain links TRBV6-2 or TRBV6-3 to TRBJ1-2, with D perhaps TRBD1 (6 bases). The CDR3 totals 14 residues. Trimming pared 5 bases from V and 6 bases from J, leaving 16 bases between. Germline V CDR1 and CDR2: MNHEY, SVGEGT. In DNA, the CDR3 is TGTGCCAGCAGTCCGGGATCGGGGGGCAATGGCTACACCTTC. Residues: CASSPGSGGNGYTF.

This clone was observed a few times. The chain uses TRBV2 and TRBJ1-5; 8 bases match TRBD1. CDR1 is SNHLY, CDR2 FYNNEI, per germline. V lost 6 bases, J lost 4 bases, and 8 bases stayed unmatched. The CDR3 is 15 amino acids. The DNA of the CDR3 is TGTGCCAGCAGGGAACAGGGGGTCCTAAATCAGCCCCAGCATTTT. Translating it yields CASREQGVLNQPQHF.

The chain has TRBV10-3 and TRBJ1-2; no reliable D call. Germline lookup yields CDR1 ENHRY and CDR2 SYGVKD. The CDR3 loop spans 13 amino acids. V dropped 7 bases and J dropped 4 bases, with 13 bases sitting between them. The CDR3 reads CAIKAGSGYGYTF. Here the CDR3 DNA reads TGTGCCATCAAAGCAGGATCCGGCTATGGCTACACCTTC.

V is TRBV29-1 and J is TRBJ2-1, with D uncertain. CDR1 SQVTM and CDR2 ANQGSEA come from the germline V gene. V lost 8 bases to trimming and J lost 5 bases, with 16 bases between them. The CDR3 loop spans 13 amino acids. The CDR3 is CSLSSGLNNEQFF. The CDR3 nucleotides are TGCAGCTTATCCTCGGGTTTAAACAATGAGCAGTTCTTC.

The chain has TRBV6-2 or TRBV6-3 and TRBJ2-7; TRBD2 matches at 7 bases. With V trimmed by 4 bases and J by 0 bases, 9 bases remained unmatched. The CDR3 covers 16 residues. The germline V gene encodes CDR1 MNHEY and CDR2 SVGEGT. This chain's CDR3 is CASSLGWRGTSYEQYF. In nucleotides, the CDR3 is TGTGCCAGCAGTTTGGGGTGGCGGGGGACCTCCTACGAGCAGTACTTC.

This chain connects TRBV4-3 to TRBJ1-2; D might be TRBD1 (5 bases). Germline CDR1 reads LGHNA; CDR2 reads YSLEER. Trimming took 0 bases from V and 5 from J, leaving 22 bases between them. The CDR3 runs to 18 residues. CDR3 nucleotide sequence: TGCGCCAGCAGCCAAGATAATCTCTCCCAGGCCCGGGGGTATGGCTACACCTTC. Translating it yields CASSQDNLSQARGYGYTF.

The chain links TRBV28 to TRBJ1-2; D is uncertain. Germline CDR1 and CDR2: MDHEN and SYDVKM. V gave up 2 bases and J gave up 0 bases, with 16 bases separating them. The CDR3 is 17 residues long. The CDR3 bases are TGTGCCAGCAGTTTAGCTGCAGGCTGGAGGGCTAACTATGGCTACACCTTC. It codes for CASSLAAGWRANYGYTF.

This rearrangement joins TRBV5-1 to TRBJ2-2; D remains unclear. This CDR3 region has 14 residues. Trimming took off 0 bases at V and 4 bases at J, with 7 bases between the two ends. Germline values: CDR1 SGHRS, CDR2 YFSETQ. CDR3 region: CASSLGSGTGELFF. Here the CDR3 DNA reads TGCGCCAGCAGCTTGGGGAGTGGCACCGGGGAGCTGTTTTTT.

The genes are TRBV4-3 and TRBJ2-1; D possibly corresponds to TRBD1 (5 bases). The V gene's germline CDR1 is LGHNA and CDR2 YSLEER. The CDR3 has 14 residues. Trimming took off 0 bases at V and 5 bases at J, with 8 bases between the two ends. The CDR3 DNA reads TGCGCCAGCAGCCAAGAGGACAAGCACAATGAGCAGTTCTTC. It encodes CASSQEDKHNEQFF.

The V call is TRBV10-3, the J call TRBJ1-2; 9 bases match TRBD1. Germline trimming cut 0 bases from V and 2 bases from J; bases unmatched to any gene: 10. In germline, CDR1 is ENHRY, CDR2 SYGVKD. The CDR3 spans 18 residues. The chain's CDR3 is CAISESGSRTGDNYGYTF. CDR3 in DNA: TGTGCCATCAGTGAGTCGGGTAGCAGGACAGGGGACAACTATGGCTACACCTTC.

The CDR3 protein is CASSSQGGRNSPLHF. DNA for the CDR3: TGCGCCAGCAGCTCTCAGGGAGGGCGGAATTCACCCCTCCACTTT. The V and J genes are TRBV5-1 and TRBJ1-6, with a tentative D call TRBD1 (5 bases). The CDR3 length is 15 residues. The V gene lost 3 bases and the J gene lost 7 bases, with 14 bases spanning the gap. The germline gives CDR1 SGHRS, CDR2 YFSETQ.

The chain is built from TRBV5-8 and TRBJ1-5; D uncertain. The CDR3 is 14 amino acids. V lost 4 bases, J lost 0 bases, and 8 bases lay in between. Germline loops: CDR1 SGHTS, CDR2 YDEGEE. CDR3 amino acids: CASSPQHSNQPQHF. The CDR3 DNA sequence: TGTGCCAGCAGCCCCCAACATAGCAATCAGCCCCAGCATTTT. Combining the CDR3 with reference TRBV5-8 and TRBJ1-5 gives the whole variable domain EAGVTQSPTHLIKTRGQQATLRCSPISGHTSVYWYQQALGLGLQFLLWYDEGEERNRGNFPPRFSGRQFPNYSSELNVNALELEDSALYLCASSPQHSNQPQHFGDGTRLSIL.

The chain is built from TRBV2 and TRBJ1-1, with 8 bases aligning to TRBD1. CDR3 size: 15 residues. The V gene end was trimmed by 5 bases and the J gene end by 3 bases; junction bases not matched to a gene: 8. Germline V gene lookup returns CDR1 SNHLY and CDR2 FYNNEI. The CDR3 DNA sequence: TGTGCCAGCAGTCTGACAGGGGCGGGGGACACTGAAGCTTTCTTT. It yields the protein CASSLTGAGDTEAFF.